This T cell receptor (beta chain) derives from a study of control samples from healthy donors and cancer patients. The V gene's germline CDR1 is SGHRS and CDR2 YFSETQ. J lost 1 base, V lost 2 bases, and 2 bases had no gene match. CDR3 size: 14 residues. Sequencing was performed with immunoSEQ multiplex PCR; in TCRdb, only in-frame clones are kept and a portion is missing. Among roughly 86,000 clones, over 90% were seen once, and the ten largest hold about 1.5%. This TCR was recovered from a woman under 40 in good health. The chain couples TRBV5-1 to TRBJ1-1, with 7 bases identical to TRBD1. Sequencing was performed on blood. This CDR3 is CASSFTGENTEAFF. CDR3 DNA: TGCGCCAGCAGCTTTACAGGGGAGAACACTGAAGCTTTCTTT.